This T cell receptor beta chain emerged from a study of Ad26.COV2.S vaccination and SARS-CoV-2 variants. Findings of the study overall: Possibly, TCR breadth and depth analyses underestimated total T cell responses. Reported post-vaccination CD8+ and CD4+ T cell responses to spike showed substantial breadth.

CDR3 length: 12 residues. The germline V and J ends were trimmed by 3 bases and 11 bases, with 13 bases remaining between them. For this clone: Its antigen is not identified.

Sequencing used immunoSEQ multiplex PCR; TCRdb keeps in-frame clones, though not all of them. The table has 360,000 or so clones, 75% to 90% seen once. Treatment described: about 20 received Ad26.COV2.S at low or high dose, single or two shots; roughly five received placebo; per-sample allocation not given. Following the first vaccine or placebo injection, samples were taken on day 63. The donor was a Boston adult aged 18-55 years. Expressing Wuhan-strain SARS-CoV-2 spike, an Ad26 vector served as the vaccine. The genes are TRBV12-3 or TRBV12-4 and TRBJ1-1; TRBD1 might be the D (5 bases). This sequence was found in a person between 18 and 60 years old who received the Ad26.COV2.S COVID-19 vaccine or a placebo. Sequenced here: peripheral blood, sampled in a trial of Ad26.COV2.S vaccine versus placebo. CDR3: CASSFGFRDAFF. The CDR3 bases are TGTGCCAGCAGTTTTGGTTTTCGGGACGCTTTCTTT.